Listed below are T cell receptor beta chains from one sample, sequenced in a study of T cell responses to AZD1222 COVID-19 vaccine. Profiling relied on immunoSEQ multiplex PCR, and the TCRdb table lists in-frame clones only, not all of them. Among 90,000 to 100,000 clones listed, more than 70% were seen once. Specimen: peripheral blood, collected 28 days after the second AZD1222 dose. Source of these receptors: an adult who received the AZD1222 COVID-19 vaccine. Both conserved end residues are part of each CDR3. The order of the fields is CDR3 protein, V gene.

cdr3_aa: CASSLSQNTEAFF
v_call: TRBV5-1

cdr3_aa: CASSLDPIGEQFF
v_call: TRBV7-7

cdr3_aa: CARRDRALYSNQPQHF
v_call: TRBV5-1

cdr3_aa: CARDLGNQPQHF
v_call: TRBV2

cdr3_aa: CASSRPGQTAYEQYF
v_call: TRBV4-2

cdr3_aa: CASASISGAAGEQYF
v_call: TRBV6-6

cdr3_aa: CASSPGPGNTIYF
v_call: TRBV7-7

cdr3_aa: CASSIEGRAAGANVLTF
v_call: TRBV19

cdr3_aa: CASSVSGRDDSPLHF
v_call: TRBV7-8

cdr3_aa: CASSPATAYEQYF
v_call: TRBV18

cdr3_aa: CASSFSRAGKKNEQYF
v_call: TRBV21-1

cdr3_aa: CASSLEGMQPQHF
v_call: TRBV7-2

cdr3_aa: CASSYGTYQPQHF
v_call: TRBV6-5

cdr3_aa: CASSLRGPPGNTIYF
v_call: TRBV5-1

cdr3_aa: CASSRLAGVTDEQFF
v_call: TRBV6-5

cdr3_aa: CASSEQGPPNTGELFF
v_call: TRBV2

cdr3_aa: CASSLVVENEQFF
v_call: TRBV7-8

cdr3_aa: CASSLGGGTGPPPEAFF
v_call: TRBV5-1

cdr3_aa: CASSVERETSYNEQFF
v_call: TRBV9

cdr3_aa: CASSLIDRDEQYF
v_call: TRBV5-1

cdr3_aa: CASSLRGGTNTEAFF
v_call: TRBV11-3

cdr3_aa: CASSTTGTGGNYGYTF
v_call: TRBV19

cdr3_aa: CASGGGRGEKLFF
v_call: TRBV9

cdr3_aa: CASSQEGDTFSTDTQYF
v_call: TRBV14

cdr3_aa: CASSVDGGLDSPLHF
v_call: TRBV9

cdr3_aa: CASSTLVGGGYTF
v_call: TRBV6-2/TRBV6-3